A selection of T cell receptor beta chains follows, all from one sample in a study of blood T cells in healthy people across ages. TCRdb re-called the 5' RACE reads with MiXCR, one entry per CDR3 protein. The repertoire holds a few hundred thousand distinct CDR3 sequences, with about a quarter as singletons. The data were also submitted as part of a second study, on T cells of mothers and their children.

Material: blood. These receptors all stem from a boy between 2 and 15 years old in good health. CDR3s include the opening cysteine and the closing phenylalanine or tryptophan. A D gene is named only where the DNA matches it firmly. The size entry is marked missing in some rows and otherwise reads once, few, many or a size class.

D gene: TRBD1
CDR3 length: 15
J gene: TRBJ2-3
clone size: NA
V gene: TRBV20-1
CDR3 DNA: TGCAGTGCCATTTCCCGGGACAGATACACAGATACGCAGTATTTT
CDR3 protein: CSAISRDRYTDTQYF

D gene: NA
CDR3 length: 15
J gene: TRBJ1-1
clone size: NA
V gene: TRBV3-1
CDR3 DNA: TGTGCCAGCAGCCAGTGGAGGACCGGGAACACTGAAGCTTTCTTT
CDR3 protein: CASSQWRTGNTEAFF

D gene: NA
CDR3 length: 13
J gene: TRBJ1-1
clone size: few
V gene: TRBV5-1
CDR3 DNA: TGCGCCAGCACCAAGACTTTGAACACTGAAGCTTTCTTT
CDR3 protein: CASTKTLNTEAFF

D gene: NA
CDR3 length: 15
J gene: TRBJ2-5
clone size: few
V gene: TRBV20-1
CDR3 DNA: TGCAGTGCACAACAAGAGGACTACCCCCAAGAGACCCAGTACTTC
CDR3 protein: CSAQQEDYPQETQYF

D gene: NA
CDR3 length: 11
J gene: TRBJ2-7
clone size: few
V gene: TRBV6-2/TRBV6-3
CDR3 DNA: TGTGCCAGCACCCACGGGCGGGAGCAGTACTTC
CDR3 protein: CASTHGREQYF

D gene: NA
CDR3 length: 13
J gene: TRBJ1-1
clone size: few
V gene: TRBV12-3/TRBV12-4
CDR3 DNA: TGTGCCAGCAGTTTATTAGTCCAGGGTGAAGCTTTCTTT
CDR3 protein: CASSLLVQGEAFF

D gene: NA
CDR3 length: 13
J gene: TRBJ1-5
clone size: NA
V gene: TRBV12-3/TRBV12-4
CDR3 DNA: TGTGCCAGCAGGTTGGTGGGAGATCAGCCCCAGCATTTT
CDR3 protein: CASRLVGDQPQHF

D gene: TRBD1
CDR3 length: 13
J gene: TRBJ2-1
clone size: NA
V gene: TRBV19
CDR3 DNA: TGTGCCAGTAGTCCTGGGACAGGCTATGAGCAGTTCTTC
CDR3 protein: CASSPGTGYEQFF

D gene: TRBD2
CDR3 length: 15
J gene: TRBJ2-7
clone size: NA
V gene: TRBV7-9
CDR3 DNA: TGTGCCAGCAGCATCGTTGCGGGAGTTAACGACGAGCAGTACTTC
CDR3 protein: CASSIVAGVNDEQYF

D gene: NA
CDR3 length: 13
J gene: TRBJ2-7
clone size: many
V gene: TRBV12-3/TRBV12-4
CDR3 DNA: TGTGCCAGCACCCCCAGCCCTGTCTACGAGCAGTACTTC
CDR3 protein: CASTPSPVYEQYF

D gene: NA
CDR3 length: 12
J gene: TRBJ1-1
clone size: NA
V gene: TRBV19
CDR3 DNA: TGTGCCAGTCAGGGAATGGACACTGAAGCTTTCTTT
CDR3 protein: CASQGMDTEAFF

D gene: NA
CDR3 length: 16
J gene: TRBJ2-7
clone size: NA
V gene: TRBV28
CDR3 DNA: TGTGCCAGCAGTGGACTCCGGTTGAGAGTTAGCGACGAGCAGTACTTC
CDR3 protein: CASSGLRLRVSDEQYF

D gene: NA
CDR3 length: 15
J gene: TRBJ1-2
clone size: few
V gene: TRBV15
CDR3 DNA: TGTGCCACCAGCTGGACAGACCTGCCGTCCTATGGCTACACCTTC
CDR3 protein: CATSWTDLPSYGYTF

D gene: NA
CDR3 length: 14
J gene: TRBJ2-5
clone size: few
V gene: TRBV21-1
CDR3 DNA: TGTGCCAGCAGCAAAGGAACGGAAATCGGGACCCAGTACTTC
CDR3 protein: CASSKGTEIGTQYF

D gene: TRBD1
CDR3 length: 15
J gene: TRBJ2-2
clone size: few
V gene: TRBV5-1
CDR3 DNA: TGCGCCAGCACCGGGACAGGGATGAACACCGGGGAGCTGTTTTTT
CDR3 protein: CASTGTGMNTGELFF

D gene: TRBD2
CDR3 length: 16
J gene: TRBJ2-1
clone size: few
V gene: TRBV2
CDR3 DNA: TGTGCCAGCAGTTGGCTAGCGGAGACCTTTTACAATGAGCAGTTCTTC
CDR3 protein: CASSWLAETFYNEQFF

D gene: TRBD2
CDR3 length: 16
J gene: TRBJ2-1
clone size: NA
V gene: TRBV11-2
CDR3 DNA: TGTGCCAGCAGCACGGGACTAGTAGAAGGGTACAATGAGCAGTTCTTC
CDR3 protein: CASSTGLVEGYNEQFF

D gene: TRBD1
CDR3 length: 16
J gene: TRBJ2-7
clone size: few
V gene: TRBV7-9
CDR3 DNA: TGTGCCAGCAGTTTTGAGGGGGACAGCAAAAACTACGAGCAGTACTTC
CDR3 protein: CASSFEGDSKNYEQYF

D gene: TRBD1
CDR3 length: 17
J gene: TRBJ1-4
clone size: NA
V gene: TRBV4-1
CDR3 DNA: TGCGCCAGCAGCCAAGGGGACAGGTGGAGAACGAATGAAAAACTGTTTTTT
CDR3 protein: CASSQGDRWRTNEKLFF

D gene: NA
CDR3 length: 15
J gene: TRBJ2-3
clone size: NA
V gene: TRBV27
CDR3 DNA: TGTGCCAGCAGTCTCCCGGCAGGGGGGACAGATACGCAGTATTTT
CDR3 protein: CASSLPAGGTDTQYF

D gene: NA
CDR3 length: 15
J gene: TRBJ2-7
clone size: few
V gene: TRBV12-3/TRBV12-4
CDR3 DNA: TGTGCCAGCAGTTTTTATCAAGATCCCTCGGGCGAGCAGTACTTC
CDR3 protein: CASSFYQDPSGEQYF

D gene: TRBD2
CDR3 length: 13
J gene: TRBJ2-5
clone size: NA
V gene: TRBV20-1
CDR3 DNA: TGCAGTGCCCTAGCGGGGGGGGTCAAGACCCAGTACTTC
CDR3 protein: CSALAGGVKTQYF

D gene: TRBD1
CDR3 length: 17
J gene: TRBJ1-1
clone size: NA
V gene: TRBV5-1
CDR3 DNA: TGCGCCAGCAGAATGGACAGGGCAAAGGTACCTTTGCCTGAAGCTTTCTTT
CDR3 protein: CASRMDRAKVPLPEAFF

D gene: NA
CDR3 length: 14
J gene: TRBJ1-2
clone size: NA
V gene: TRBV27
CDR3 DNA: TGTGCCAGCAGTTTCGGAGTTGGGAACTATGGCTACACCTTC
CDR3 protein: CASSFGVGNYGYTF

D gene: NA
CDR3 length: 13
J gene: TRBJ1-3
clone size: few
V gene: TRBV2
CDR3 DNA: TGTGCCAGTGGGGGCTTCTCTGGAAACACCATATATTTT
CDR3 protein: CASGGFSGNTIYF

D gene: NA
CDR3 length: 15
J gene: TRBJ2-1
clone size: few
V gene: TRBV15
CDR3 DNA: TGTGCCACCAGCAGAGACCTGTCTAGGCTCAATGAGCAGTTCTTC
CDR3 protein: CATSRDLSRLNEQFF

D gene: NA
CDR3 length: 12
J gene: TRBJ2-7
clone size: NA
V gene: TRBV3-1
CDR3 DNA: TGTGCCAGCAGCCACTTGAGCTACGAGCAGTACTTC
CDR3 protein: CASSHLSYEQYF